These 24 T cell receptor beta chains were all obtained from the same sample, sequenced in a study of T cells in localized non-small cell lung cancer. Sequencing used immunoSEQ multiplex PCR; TCRdb keeps in-frame clones, though not all of them. The sample records roughly 53,000 clones, approximately 88% being singletons. This material consisted of peripheral blood mononuclear cells, taken before any cancer treatment. These receptors were taken from a man aged 40 to 75 with stage III lung adenocarcinoma.

The rearrangement joins TRBV28 to TRBJ1-4; 7 bases are a match to TRBD1. The CDR3 runs to 14 residues. Per germline, CDR1 MDHEN and CDR2 SYDVKM. V dropped 7 bases and J dropped 8; count of bases not matched to a gene: 10. The CDR3 spells CASNSGTVDEKLFF. Written as DNA, the CDR3 is TGTGCCAGCAATTCCGGGACAGTGGACGAAAAACTGTTTTTT.

V and J are TRBV7-9 and TRBJ1-1; D might be TRBD1 (5 bases). V was clipped by 8 bases and J by 6 bases, with 16 bases between them. There are 13 residues in the CDR3. Germline lookup yields CDR1 SEHNR and CDR2 FQNEAQ (reference sequence). CDR3 loop: CASGAWQGAEAFF. In DNA form, the CDR3 reads TGTGCCAGCGGGGCCTGGCAAGGGGCTGAAGCTTTCTTT.

This sequence joins TRBV15 and TRBJ2-7; 7 bases are shared with TRBD2. Looked up from germline, CDR1 is LNHNV and CDR2 is YYDKDF (reference sequence). The ends lost 0 bases at V and 5 bases at J; junction bases unmatched: 1. The CDR3 extends over 13 amino acids. The CDR3 coding sequence is TGTGCCACCAGCAGAGACCTAGCGGACGAGCAGTACTTC. Protein: CATSRDLADEQYF.

This chain uses TRBV7-8 with TRBJ2-7; TRBD2 matches 15 bases. This CDR3 region has 16 residues. CDR1 and CDR2 from the germline V gene are SGHVS and FQNEAQ. J gave up 3 bases and V 4 bases, and 4 bases lay outside the gene matches. The CDR3, as DNA: TGTGCCAGCAGCTCCGGGACTAGCGGGAGGCTCTACGAGCAGTACTTC. Translation: CASSSGTSGRLYEQYF.

As DNA, the CDR3 is TGTGCCAGCAGCCATGGGGGTAGCGGGACCCGGAGGGAGCAGTTCTTC. Encoded protein: CASSHGGSGTRREQFF. The chain employs TRBV5-4 and TRBJ2-1; 8 nucleotides match TRBD2. Germline values: CDR1 SGHNT, CDR2 YYREEE (reference sequence). This CDR3 has 16 amino acids. J was trimmed by 10 bases and V by 4 bases; bases with no gene match: 16. Full variable domain (outside the CDR3, taken from reference TRBV5-4 and TRBJ2-1): ETGVTQSPTHLIKTRGQQVTLRCSSQSGHNTVSWYQQALGQGPQFIFQYYREEENGRGNFPPRFSGLQFPNYSSELNVNALELDDSALYLCASSHGGSGTRREQFFGPGTRLTVL.

This chain connects TRBV5-1 to TRBJ1-1, with TRBD1 matching 8 bases. The CDR3 has 14 amino acids. Germline CDR1 and CDR2: SGHRS and YFSETQ. Unmatched junction bases numbered 3, after V lost 4 bases and J lost 1 base. The CDR3 is CASSPGQGNTEAFF. The CDR3, as DNA: TGCGCCAGCAGCCCTGGACAGGGGAACACTGAAGCTTTCTTT.

The V and J genes are TRBV9 and TRBJ1-2; no reliable D call. CDR3 length: 15 residues. V lost 0 bases, J lost 2 bases, and 11 bases lay in between. CDR1 and CDR2 (germline): SGDLS, YYNGEE. CDR3 bases: TGTGCCAGCAGCGTAGTATCAGGTCCCAACTATGGCTACACCTTC. Amino acids: CASSVVSGPNYGYTF.

This clone was counted between two and nine times. This chain connects TRBV18 to TRBJ2-2, with D unresolved. The V end was cut by 4 bases, the J end by 0 bases, with 3 bases between. There are 13 residues in the CDR3. The germline V gene encodes CDR1 KGHSH and CDR2 LQKENI. The chain's CDR3 is CASSQSNTGELFF. The CDR3 DNA reads TGTGCCAGCTCACAATCGAACACCGGGGAGCTGTTTTTT.

This clone was seen a few times. The chain employs TRBV11-2 and TRBJ1-5, with TRBD1 as a possible D gene (5 bases). Trimming pared 6 bases from V and 1 base from J, leaving 19 bases between. This CDR3 is built from 17 residues. The germline V gene encodes CDR1 SGHAT and CDR2 FQNNGV. The CDR3 region is CASSPQAPGSSNQPQHF. For the CDR3, the DNA is TGTGCCAGCAGTCCACAGGCCCCTGGGTCGAGCAATCAGCCCCAGCATTTT.

V gene TRBV11-3 combines with J gene TRBJ2-3; possible D gene TRBD2, 5 bases. Germline values: CDR1 SGHNT, CDR2 YENEEA. CDR3 length: 15 amino acids. The V end was cut by 1 base, the J end by 0 bases, with 8 bases between. This CDR3 reads CASSLVWESTDTQYF. CDR3 in DNA: TGTGCCAGCAGCTTAGTGTGGGAGAGCACAGATACGCAGTATTTT.

The chain carries TRBV19 and TRBJ1-2; D uncertain. This CDR3 contains 14 residues. V lost 5 bases and J lost 8, with 18 bases in between. Germline assignment: CDR1 LNHDA and CDR2 SQIVND (reference sequence). In DNA form, the CDR3 reads TGTGCCAGTAGTCCCAGTCCCCCCGAGTACGGCTACACCTTC. This translates into CASSPSPPEYGYTF.

The V and J genes are TRBV6-5 and TRBJ2-3; tentative D call: TRBD1 (5 bases). Germline CDR1 is MNHEY and CDR2 is SVGAGI. The CDR3 covers 13 residues. Trimming removed 6 bases from V and 3 bases from J, with 10 bases in between. The CDR3: CASRTRATDTQYF. The DNA of the CDR3 is TGTGCCAGCAGAACCAGGGCGACAGATACGCAGTATTTT.

This clone was observed a single time. V usage is TRBV5-4 and J usage is TRBJ2-3, with 7 bases that match TRBD2. Germline CDR1 SGHNT, CDR2 YYREEE (reference sequence). The CDR3 spans 14 residues. Trimming took 4 bases from V and 3 from J; bases not matched to a gene: 5. For the CDR3, the DNA is TGTGCCAGCAGCCCTGCGGGGGAAACAGATACGCAGTATTTT. Translation gives CASSPAGETDTQYF.

The gene calls are TRBV15 and TRBJ2-1; 8 positions agree with TRBD2. The V gene end was trimmed by 0 bases and the J gene end by 9 bases; junction bases not matched to a gene: 7. This CDR3 comprises 15 residues. Germline values: CDR1 LNHNV, CDR2 YYDKDF (reference sequence). The CDR3 DNA sequence: TGTGCCACCAGCAGAGATCGAGCGGGAGAAGGTGAGCAGTTCTTC. As protein: CATSRDRAGEGEQFF.

The chain recombines TRBV19 with TRBJ1-2; 7 bases align to TRBD1. Germline assignment: CDR1 LNHDA and CDR2 SQIVND (reference sequence). J gave up 8 bases and V 7 bases, and 16 bases lay outside the gene matches. CDR3 length equals 15 residues. Here the CDR3 DNA reads TGTGCCAGTACCCAAGGGCAGGGGGGAAAGAAGGGCTACACCTTC. It is translated as CASTQGQGGKKGYTF.

CDR3 amino acids: CASSLSVTQGTEAFF. The CDR3 DNA reads TGTGCCAGCAGCCTCTCGGTCACCCAGGGGACTGAAGCTTTCTTT. The chain couples TRBV11-2 to TRBJ1-1; TRBD1 is a possible D gene (6 bases). Germline CDR1 and CDR2: SGHAT and FQNNGV. The CDR3 spans 15 residues. With 5 bases removed from V and 5 bases from J, the gap between germline ends came to 18 bases.

This clone was recorded only once. The V call is TRBV5-4, the J call TRBJ2-3; 7 nucleotides line up with TRBD1. Unmatched junction bases numbered 4, after V lost 6 bases and J lost 6 bases. The CDR3 consists of 12 residues. Germline V gene data show CDR1 as SGHNT and CDR2 as YYREEE (reference sequence). DNA for the CDR3: TGTGCCAGCAAGGGGACAGACGATACGCAGTATTTT. Protein sequence: CASKGTDDTQYF. Looking up the rest from reference TRBV5-4 and TRBJ2-3 gives the full variable domain: ETGVTQSPTHLIKTRGQQVTLRCSSQSGHNTVSWYQQALGQGPQFIFQYYREEENGRGNFPPRFSGLQFPNYSSELNVNALELDDSALYLCASKGTDDTQYFGPGTRLTVL.

The CDR3 sequence is CASSATSGNTIYF. In DNA form, the CDR3 reads TGTGCCAGCAGCGCGACTTCTGGAAACACCATATATTTT. The chain uses TRBV6-5 and TRBJ1-3; D ambiguous. The CDR3 extends over 13 amino acids. Trimming shortened V by 6 bases and J by 1 base, and 7 bases separated the two germline ends. Per germline, CDR1 MNHEY and CDR2 SVGAGI.

The chain combines TRBV21-1 with TRBJ2-6; the table's D call, TRBD1, was not checked against the DNA. TRBV21-1 is a pseudogene segment. There are 19 residues in the CDR3. CDR3 sequence reads: CASSKYGTGVSSGANVLTF. CDR3 bases: TGTGCCAGCAGCAAATATGGGACAGGGGTGAGCTCTGGGGCCAACGTCCTGACTTTC.

The rearrangement joins TRBV18 to TRBJ2-5; maybe TRBD2 (6 bases). Trimming left V 3 bases short and J 5 bases short, with 13 bases between. This CDR3 is built from 14 residues. Germline V gives CDR1 KGHSH, CDR2 LQKENI. In DNA form, the CDR3 reads TGTGCCAGCTCACCCAGGGAGGCTCGGGAGACCCAGTACTTC. Amino acids: CASSPREARETQYF.

This clone showed up just a few times. This chain links TRBV19 with TRBJ1-4; TRBD1 matches 7 bases. CDR1 is LNHDA, CDR2 SQIVND, per germline (reference sequence). The CDR3 totals 16 residues. Losses at the gene ends were 5 bases for V and 7 bases for J; bases not matched to a gene: 13. CDR3 coding DNA: TGTGCCAGTAGTGCCGTACAGGGGCTCGGGAGTGAAAAACTGTTTTTT. It translates to CASSAVQGLGSEKLFF.

This clone was seen only a few times. The same CDR3 is also encoded by other DNA sequences in this sample. The chain combines TRBV19 with TRBJ1-2; unclear D gene. Trimming pared 5 bases from V and 5 bases from J, leaving 6 bases between. Germline-derived CDR1 and CDR2 are LNHDA and SQIVND (reference sequence). The CDR3 contains 11 residues. DNA of the CDR3: TGTGCCAGTAGTTTCTCTTATGGCTACACCTTC. Translating gives CASSFSYGYTF.

The chain has TRBV7-2 and TRBJ1-2; D gene uncertain. Germline V gene sequence: CDR1 SGHTA, CDR2 FQGNSA. V was cut by 1 base and J by 2 bases, with 8 bases left in between. CDR3 length: 14 residues. DNA for the CDR3: TGTGCCAGCAGCTTAGATTATGGGAACTATGGCTACACCTTC. Translated: CASSLDYGNYGYTF.

This clone was observed a few times. The chain uses TRBV6-5 and TRBJ1-1, with a tentative D call TRBD1 (5 bases). Germline CDR1 MNHEY, CDR2 SVGAGI. This CDR3 is 15 amino acids long. Trimming stripped 6 bases from V and 0 bases from J, with 14 bases between. The chain's CDR3 is CASSGPSRVNTEAFF. The CDR3 coding sequence is TGTGCCAGCAGCGGACCGAGCAGGGTGAACACTGAAGCTTTCTTT.